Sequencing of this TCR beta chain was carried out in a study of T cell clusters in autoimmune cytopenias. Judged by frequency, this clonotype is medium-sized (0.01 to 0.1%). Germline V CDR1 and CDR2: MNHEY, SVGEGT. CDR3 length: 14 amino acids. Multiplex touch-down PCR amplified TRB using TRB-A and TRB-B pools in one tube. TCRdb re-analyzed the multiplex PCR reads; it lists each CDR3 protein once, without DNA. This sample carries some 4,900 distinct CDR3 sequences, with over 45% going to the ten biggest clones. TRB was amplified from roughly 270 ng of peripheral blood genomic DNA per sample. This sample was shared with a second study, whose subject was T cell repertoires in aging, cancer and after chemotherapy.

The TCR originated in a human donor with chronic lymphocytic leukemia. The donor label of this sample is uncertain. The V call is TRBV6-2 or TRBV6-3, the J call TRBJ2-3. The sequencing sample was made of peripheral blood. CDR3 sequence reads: CASSAKDLLPTQYF.